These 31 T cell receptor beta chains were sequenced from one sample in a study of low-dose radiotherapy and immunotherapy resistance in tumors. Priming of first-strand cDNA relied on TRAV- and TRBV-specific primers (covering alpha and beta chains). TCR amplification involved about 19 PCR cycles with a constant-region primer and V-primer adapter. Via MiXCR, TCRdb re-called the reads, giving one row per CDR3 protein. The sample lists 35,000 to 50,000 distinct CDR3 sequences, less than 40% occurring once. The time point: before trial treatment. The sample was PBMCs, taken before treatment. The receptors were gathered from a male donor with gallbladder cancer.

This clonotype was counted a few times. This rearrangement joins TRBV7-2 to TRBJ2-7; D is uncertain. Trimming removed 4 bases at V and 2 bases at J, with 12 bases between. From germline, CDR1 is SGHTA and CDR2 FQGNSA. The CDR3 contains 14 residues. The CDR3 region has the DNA TGTGCCAGCAGCTCATTAGCAGTTACCTACGAGCAGTACTTC. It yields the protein CASSSLAVTYEQYF.

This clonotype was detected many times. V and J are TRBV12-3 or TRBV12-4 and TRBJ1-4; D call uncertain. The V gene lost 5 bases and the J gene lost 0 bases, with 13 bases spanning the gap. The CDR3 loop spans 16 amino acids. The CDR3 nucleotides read TGTGCCAGCAGTCCCCGGTTGGAGGCAACTAATGAAAAACTGTTTTTT. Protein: CASSPRLEATNEKLFF.

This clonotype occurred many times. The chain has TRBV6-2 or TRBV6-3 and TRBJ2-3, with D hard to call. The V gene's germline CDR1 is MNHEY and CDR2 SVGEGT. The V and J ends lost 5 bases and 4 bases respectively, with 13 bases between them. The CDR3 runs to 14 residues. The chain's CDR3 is CASSEVGKADTQYF. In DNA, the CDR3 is TGTGCCAGCAGTGAAGTGGGGAAAGCAGATACGCAGTATTTT.

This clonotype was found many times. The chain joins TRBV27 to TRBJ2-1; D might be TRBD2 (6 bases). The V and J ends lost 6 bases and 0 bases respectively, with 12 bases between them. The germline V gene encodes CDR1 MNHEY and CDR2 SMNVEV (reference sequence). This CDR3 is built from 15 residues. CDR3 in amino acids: CASRGGTSSYNEQFF. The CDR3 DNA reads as TGTGCCAGCAGAGGCGGGACGAGCTCCTACAATGAGCAGTTCTTC.

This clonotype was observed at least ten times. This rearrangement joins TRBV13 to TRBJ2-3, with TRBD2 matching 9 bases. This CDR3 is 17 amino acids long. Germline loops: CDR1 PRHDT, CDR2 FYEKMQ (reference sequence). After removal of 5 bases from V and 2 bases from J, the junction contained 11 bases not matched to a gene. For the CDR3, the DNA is TGTGCCAGCAGCCCGGGCGGGGGGGGTCGGGCCACAGATACGCAGTATTTT. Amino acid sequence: CASSPGGGGRATDTQYF.

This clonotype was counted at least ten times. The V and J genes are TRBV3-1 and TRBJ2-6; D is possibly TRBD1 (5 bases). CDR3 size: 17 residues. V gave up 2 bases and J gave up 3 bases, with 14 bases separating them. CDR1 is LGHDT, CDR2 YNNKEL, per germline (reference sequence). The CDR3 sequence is CASSQPNPGRGANVLTF. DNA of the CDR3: TGTGCCAGCAGCCAACCCAACCCAGGGCGTGGGGCCAACGTCCTGACTTTC. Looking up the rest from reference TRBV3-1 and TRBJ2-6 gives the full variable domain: DTAVSQTPKYLVTQMGNDKSIKCEQNLGHDTMYWYKQDSKKFLKIMFSYNNKELIINETVPNRFSPKSPDKAHLNLHINSLELGDSAVYFCASSQPNPGRGANVLTFGAGSRLTVL.

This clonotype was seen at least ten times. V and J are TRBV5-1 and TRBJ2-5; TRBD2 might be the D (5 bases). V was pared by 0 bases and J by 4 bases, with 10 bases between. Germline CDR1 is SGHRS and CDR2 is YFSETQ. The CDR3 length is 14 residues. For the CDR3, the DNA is TGCGCCAGCAGCTTGGGGGAAGGAGGAGAGACCCAGTACTTC. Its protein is CASSLGEGGETQYF.

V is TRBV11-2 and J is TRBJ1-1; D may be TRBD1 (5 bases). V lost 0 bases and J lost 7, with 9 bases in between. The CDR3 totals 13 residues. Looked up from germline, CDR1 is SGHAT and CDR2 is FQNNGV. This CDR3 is CASSLDRAREAFF. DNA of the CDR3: TGTGCCAGCAGCTTAGACAGGGCTCGTGAAGCTTTCTTT. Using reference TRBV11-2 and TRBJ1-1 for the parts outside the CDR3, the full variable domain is EAGVAQSPRYKIIEKRQSVAFWCNPISGHATLYWYQQILGQGPKLLIQFQNNGVVDDSQLPKDRFSAERLKGVDSTLKIQPAKLEDSAVYLCASSLDRAREAFFGQGTRLTVV.

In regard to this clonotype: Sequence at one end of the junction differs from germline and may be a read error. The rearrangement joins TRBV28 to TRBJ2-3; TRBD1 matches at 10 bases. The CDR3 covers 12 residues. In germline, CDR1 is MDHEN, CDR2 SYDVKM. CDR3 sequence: CASSLVGQGVVF. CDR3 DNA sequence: TGTGCCAGCAGTTTGGTCGGACAGGGGGTCGTCTTT.

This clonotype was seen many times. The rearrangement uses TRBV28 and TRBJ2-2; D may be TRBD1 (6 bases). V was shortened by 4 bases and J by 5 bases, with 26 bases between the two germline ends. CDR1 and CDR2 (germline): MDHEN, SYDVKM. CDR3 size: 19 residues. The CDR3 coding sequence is TGTGCCAGCAGTTCGTCAGCGTTAATCTCCACAGGGCTTACCGGGGAGCTGTTTTTT. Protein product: CASSSSALISTGLTGELFF.

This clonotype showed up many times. The CDR3 region is CASSSFGGLTYNEQFF. Written as DNA, the CDR3 is TGTGCCAGCAGCTCCTTTGGCGGGTTGACCTACAATGAGCAGTTCTTC. J is TRBJ2-1 and V is TRBV7-3, with a weak D call TRBD2 (5 bases). The CDR3 is 16 amino acids. CDR1 and CDR2 (germline): SGHTA, FQGTGA. V was clipped by 4 bases and J by 2 bases, with 15 bases between them.

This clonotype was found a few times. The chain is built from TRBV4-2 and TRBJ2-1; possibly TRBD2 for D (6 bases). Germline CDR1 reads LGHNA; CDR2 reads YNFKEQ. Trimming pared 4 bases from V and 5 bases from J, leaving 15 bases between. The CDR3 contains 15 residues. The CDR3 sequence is CASSPWLLADNEQFF. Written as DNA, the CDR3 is TGTGCCAGCAGCCCTTGGTTACTAGCAGACAATGAGCAGTTCTTC.

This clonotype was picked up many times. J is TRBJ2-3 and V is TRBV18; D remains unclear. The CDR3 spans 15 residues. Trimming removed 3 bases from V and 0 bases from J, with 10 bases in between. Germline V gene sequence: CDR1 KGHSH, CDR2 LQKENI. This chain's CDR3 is CASSPTLTSTDTQYF. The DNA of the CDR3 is TGTGCCAGCTCACCGACCCTAACTAGCACAGATACGCAGTATTTT. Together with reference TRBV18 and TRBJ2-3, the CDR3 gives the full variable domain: NAGVMQNPRHLVRRRGQEARLRCSPMKGHSHVYWYRQLPEEGLKFMVYLQKENIIDESGMPKERFSAEFPKEGPSILRIQQVVRGDSAAYFCASSPTLTSTDTQYFGPGTRLTVL.

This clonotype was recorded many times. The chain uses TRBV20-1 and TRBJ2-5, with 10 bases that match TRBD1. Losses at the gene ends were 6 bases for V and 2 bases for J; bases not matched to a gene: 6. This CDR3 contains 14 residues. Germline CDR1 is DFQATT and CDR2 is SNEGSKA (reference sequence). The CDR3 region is CSATDRGQQETQYF. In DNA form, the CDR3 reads TGCAGTGCAACAGACAGGGGGCAACAAGAGACCCAGTACTTC.

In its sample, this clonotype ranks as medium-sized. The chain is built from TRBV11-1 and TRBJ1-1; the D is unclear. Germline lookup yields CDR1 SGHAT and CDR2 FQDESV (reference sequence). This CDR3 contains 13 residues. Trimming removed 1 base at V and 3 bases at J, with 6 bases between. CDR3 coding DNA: TGTGCCAGCAGCTTAGTTGGGGACACTGAAGCTTTCTTT. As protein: CASSLVGDTEAFF.

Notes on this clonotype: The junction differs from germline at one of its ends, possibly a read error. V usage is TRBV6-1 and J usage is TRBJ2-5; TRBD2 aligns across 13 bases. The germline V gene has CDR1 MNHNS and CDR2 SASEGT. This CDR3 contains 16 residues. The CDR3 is CAISGTSGGGGETQYF. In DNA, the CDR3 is TGTGCCATCAGTGGAACTAGCGGGGGGGGGGGGGAGACCCAGTACTTC.

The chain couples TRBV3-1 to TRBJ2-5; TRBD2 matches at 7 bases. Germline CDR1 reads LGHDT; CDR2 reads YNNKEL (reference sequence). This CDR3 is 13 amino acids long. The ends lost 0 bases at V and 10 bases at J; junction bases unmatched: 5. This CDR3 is CASSQDPAGSQYF. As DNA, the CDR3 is TGTGCCAGCAGCCAAGACCCAGCGGGAAGCCAGTACTTC.

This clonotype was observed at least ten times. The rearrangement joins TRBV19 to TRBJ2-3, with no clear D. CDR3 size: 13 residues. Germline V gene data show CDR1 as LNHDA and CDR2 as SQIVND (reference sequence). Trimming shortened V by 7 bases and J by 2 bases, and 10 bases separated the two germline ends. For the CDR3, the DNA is TGTGCCAGTACGAGCAGGTTCACAGATACGCAGTATTTT. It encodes CASTSRFTDTQYF.

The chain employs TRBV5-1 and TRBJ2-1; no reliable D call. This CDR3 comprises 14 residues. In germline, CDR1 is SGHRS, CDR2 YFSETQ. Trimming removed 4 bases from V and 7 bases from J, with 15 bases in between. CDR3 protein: CASSPALGWNEQFF. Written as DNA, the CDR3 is TGCGCCAGCAGCCCCGCCCTGGGCTGGAATGAGCAGTTCTTC. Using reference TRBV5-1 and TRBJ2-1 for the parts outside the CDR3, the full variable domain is KAGVTQTPRYLIKTRGQQVTLSCSPISGHRSVSWYQQTPGQGLQFLFEYFSETQRNKGNFPGRFSGRQFSNSRSEMNVSTLELGDSALYLCASSPALGWNEQFFGPGTRLTVL.

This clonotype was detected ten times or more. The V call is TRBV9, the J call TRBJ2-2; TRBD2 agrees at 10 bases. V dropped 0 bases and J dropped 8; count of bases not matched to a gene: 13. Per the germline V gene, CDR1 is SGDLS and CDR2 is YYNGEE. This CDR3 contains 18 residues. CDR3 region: CASSVAPSGRATGGELFF. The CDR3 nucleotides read TGTGCCAGCAGCGTAGCTCCCAGCGGGAGGGCCACGGGTGGGGAGCTGTTTTTT.

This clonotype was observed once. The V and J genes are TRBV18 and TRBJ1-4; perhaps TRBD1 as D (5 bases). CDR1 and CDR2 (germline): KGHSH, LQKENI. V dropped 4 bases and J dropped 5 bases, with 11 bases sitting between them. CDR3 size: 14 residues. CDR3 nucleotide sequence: TGTGCCAGCTCACAGGGACCGGAAAATGAAAAACTGTTTTTT. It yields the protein CASSQGPENEKLFF.

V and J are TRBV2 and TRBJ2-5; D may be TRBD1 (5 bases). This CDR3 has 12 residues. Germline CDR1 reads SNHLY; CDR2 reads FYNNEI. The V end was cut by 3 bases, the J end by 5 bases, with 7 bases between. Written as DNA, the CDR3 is TGTGCCAGCAGTGAGCAGGGTGAGACCCAGTACTTC. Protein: CASSEQGETQYF.

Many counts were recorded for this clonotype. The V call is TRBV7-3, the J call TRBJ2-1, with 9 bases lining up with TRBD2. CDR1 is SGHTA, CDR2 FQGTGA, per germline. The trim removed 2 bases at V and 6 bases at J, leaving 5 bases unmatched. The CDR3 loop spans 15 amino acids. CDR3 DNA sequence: TGTGCCAGCAGCTTAGGTAGCGGGAGTGTCAATGAGCAGTTCTTC. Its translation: CASSLGSGSVNEQFF.

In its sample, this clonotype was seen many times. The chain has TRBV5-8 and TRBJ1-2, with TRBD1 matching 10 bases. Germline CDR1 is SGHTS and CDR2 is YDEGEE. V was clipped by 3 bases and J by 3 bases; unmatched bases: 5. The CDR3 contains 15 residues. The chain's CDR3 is CASSSRTGGDYGYTF. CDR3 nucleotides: TGTGCCAGCAGCTCTCGGACAGGGGGGGACTATGGCTACACCTTC.

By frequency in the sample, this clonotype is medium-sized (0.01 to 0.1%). The CDR3 bases are TGTGCCACCCTGGATACAGACTATAATTCACCCCTCCACTTT. Protein product: CATLDTDYNSPLHF. The V and J genes are TRBV28 and TRBJ1-6; D ambiguous. Germline CDR1 and CDR2: MDHEN and SYDVKM. There are 14 residues in the CDR3. Trimming removed 10 bases at V and 3 bases at J, with 13 bases between. The full variable domain, with the rest looked up from reference TRBV28 and TRBJ1-6, is DVKVTQSSRYLVKRTGEKVFLECVQDMDHENMFWYRQDPGLGLRLIYFSYDVKMKEKGDIPEGYSVSREKKERFSLILESASTNQTSMYLCATLDTDYNSPLHFGNGTRLTVT.

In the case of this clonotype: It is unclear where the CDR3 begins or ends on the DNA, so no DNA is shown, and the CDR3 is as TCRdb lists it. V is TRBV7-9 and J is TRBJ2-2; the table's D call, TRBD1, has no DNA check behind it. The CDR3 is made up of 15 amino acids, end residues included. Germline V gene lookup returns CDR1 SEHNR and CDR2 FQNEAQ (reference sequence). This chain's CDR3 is CASSLVGRSGELFFF.

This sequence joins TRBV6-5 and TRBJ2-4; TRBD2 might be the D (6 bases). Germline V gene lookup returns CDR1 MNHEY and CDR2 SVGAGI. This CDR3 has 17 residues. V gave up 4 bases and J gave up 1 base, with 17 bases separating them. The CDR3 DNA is TGTGCCAGCAGTTTGTCGGCCTGGGCGGGGGCCAAAAACATTCAGTACTTC. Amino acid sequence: CASSLSAWAGAKNIQYF.

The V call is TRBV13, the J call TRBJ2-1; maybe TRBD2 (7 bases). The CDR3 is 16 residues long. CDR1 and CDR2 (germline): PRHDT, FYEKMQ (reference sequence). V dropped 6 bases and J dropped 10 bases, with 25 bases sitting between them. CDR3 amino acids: CASSEEGGAILGEQFF. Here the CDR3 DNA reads TGTGCCAGCAGTGAAGAGGGGGGGGCCATCCTCGGCGAGCAGTTCTTC.

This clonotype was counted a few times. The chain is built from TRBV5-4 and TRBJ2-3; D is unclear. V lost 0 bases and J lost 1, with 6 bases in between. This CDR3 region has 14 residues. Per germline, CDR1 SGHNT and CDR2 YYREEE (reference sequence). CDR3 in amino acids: CASSLEGGTDTQYF. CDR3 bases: TGTGCCAGCAGCTTGGAAGGCGGCACAGATACGCAGTATTTT. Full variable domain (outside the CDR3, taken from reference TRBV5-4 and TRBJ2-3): ETGVTQSPTHLIKTRGQQVTLRCSSQSGHNTVSWYQQALGQGPQFIFQYYREEENGRGNFPPRFSGLQFPNYSSELNVNALELDDSALYLCASSLEGGTDTQYFGPGTRLTVL.

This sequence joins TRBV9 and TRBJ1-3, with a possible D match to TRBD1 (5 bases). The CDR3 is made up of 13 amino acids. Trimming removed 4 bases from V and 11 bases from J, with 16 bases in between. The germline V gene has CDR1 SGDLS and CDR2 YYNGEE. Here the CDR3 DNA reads TGTGCCAGCAGCTCCAAGGAGGGGAGTCCCATATATTTT. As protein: CASSSKEGSPIYF. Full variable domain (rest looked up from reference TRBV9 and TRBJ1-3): DSGVTQTPKHLITATGQRVTLRCSPRSGDLSVYWYQQSLDQGLQFLIQYYNGEERAKGNILERFSAQQFPDLHSELNLSSLELGDSALYFCASSSKEGSPIYFGEGSWLTVV.

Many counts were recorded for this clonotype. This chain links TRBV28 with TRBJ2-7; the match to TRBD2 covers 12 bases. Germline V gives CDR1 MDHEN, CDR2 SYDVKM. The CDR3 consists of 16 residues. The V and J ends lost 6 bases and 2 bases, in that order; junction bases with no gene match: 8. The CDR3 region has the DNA TGTGCCAGCAGGACGAGGACTAGCGGGAATCCCTACGAGCAGTACTTC. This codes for CASRTRTSGNPYEQYF.